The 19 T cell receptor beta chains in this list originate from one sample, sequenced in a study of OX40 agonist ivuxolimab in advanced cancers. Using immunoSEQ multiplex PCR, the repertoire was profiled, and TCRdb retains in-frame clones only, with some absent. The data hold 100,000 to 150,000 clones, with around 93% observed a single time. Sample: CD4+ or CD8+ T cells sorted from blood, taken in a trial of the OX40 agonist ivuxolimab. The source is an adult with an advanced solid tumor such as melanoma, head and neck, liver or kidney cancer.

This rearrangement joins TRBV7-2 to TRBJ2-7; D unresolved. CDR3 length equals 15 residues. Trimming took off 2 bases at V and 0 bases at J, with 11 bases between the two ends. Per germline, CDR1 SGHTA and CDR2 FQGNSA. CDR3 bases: TGTGCCAGCAGCTTATACCCCACCAACTCCTACGAGCAGTACTTC. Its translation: CASSLYPTNSYEQYF.

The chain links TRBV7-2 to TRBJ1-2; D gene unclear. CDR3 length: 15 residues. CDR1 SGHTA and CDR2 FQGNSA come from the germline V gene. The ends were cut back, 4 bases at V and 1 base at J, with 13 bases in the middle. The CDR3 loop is CASSSRSSSNYGYTF. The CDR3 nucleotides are TGTGCCAGCAGCTCACGGTCCTCTAGTAACTATGGCTACACCTTC.

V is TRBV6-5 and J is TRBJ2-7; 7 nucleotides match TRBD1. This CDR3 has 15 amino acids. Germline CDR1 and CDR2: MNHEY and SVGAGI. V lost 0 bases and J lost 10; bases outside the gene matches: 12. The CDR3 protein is CASSYSRANRDSQYF. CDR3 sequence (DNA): TGTGCCAGCAGTTACTCGAGGGCTAACCGGGACAGCCAGTACTTC.

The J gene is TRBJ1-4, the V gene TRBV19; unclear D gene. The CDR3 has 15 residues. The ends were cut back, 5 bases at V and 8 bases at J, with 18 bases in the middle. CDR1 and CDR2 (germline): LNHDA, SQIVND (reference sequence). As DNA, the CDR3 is TGTGCCAGTAGTTCGGGTGGGGAGATACGGGAAAAACTGTTTTTT. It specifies CASSSGGEIREKLFF.

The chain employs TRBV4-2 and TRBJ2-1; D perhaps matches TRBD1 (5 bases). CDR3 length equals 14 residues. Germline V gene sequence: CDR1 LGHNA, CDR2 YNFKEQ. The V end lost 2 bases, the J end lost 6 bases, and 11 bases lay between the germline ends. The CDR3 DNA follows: TGTGCCAGCAGCCAACAGGGTTTGCTCAATGAGCAGTTCTTC. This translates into CASSQQGLLNEQFF.

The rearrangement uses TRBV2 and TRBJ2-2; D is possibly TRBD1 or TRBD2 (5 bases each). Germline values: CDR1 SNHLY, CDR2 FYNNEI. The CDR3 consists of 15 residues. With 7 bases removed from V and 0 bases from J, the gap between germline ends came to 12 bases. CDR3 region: CASMVGTANTGELFF. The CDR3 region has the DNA TGTGCCAGCATGGTTGGGACGGCGAACACCGGGGAGCTGTTTTTT.

CDR3: CASSTRTGRETQYF. Written as DNA, the CDR3 is TGTGCCAGCAGCACGCGGACAGGCCGCGAGACCCAGTACTTC. The V gene is TRBV7-2, the J gene TRBJ2-5, with 7 bases fitting TRBD1. Trimming at V came to 5 bases and at J to 5 bases, leaving 8 bases not matched to a gene. The CDR3 has 14 residues. The germline V gene has CDR1 SGHTA and CDR2 FQGNSA. Drawing the rest from reference TRBV7-2 and TRBJ2-5, the complete variable domain is GAGVSQSPSNKVTEKGKDVELRCDPISGHTALYWYRQSLGQGLEFLIYFQGNSAPDKSGLPSDRFSAERTGGSVSTLTIQRTQQEDSAVYLCASSTRTGRETQYFGPGTRLLVL.

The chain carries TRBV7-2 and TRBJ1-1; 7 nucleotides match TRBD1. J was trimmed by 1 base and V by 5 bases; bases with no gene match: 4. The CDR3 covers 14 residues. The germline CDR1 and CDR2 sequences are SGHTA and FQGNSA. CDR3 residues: CASSPRQGNTEAFF. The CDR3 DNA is TGTGCCAGCAGCCCGAGACAGGGGAACACTGAAGCTTTCTTT.

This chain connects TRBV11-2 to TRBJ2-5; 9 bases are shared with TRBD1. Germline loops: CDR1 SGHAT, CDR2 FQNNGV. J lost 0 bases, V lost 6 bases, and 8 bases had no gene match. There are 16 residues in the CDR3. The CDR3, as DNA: TGTGCCAGCAGTCTTACAGGGGGCCGGTACCAAGAGACCCAGTACTTC. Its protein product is CASSLTGGRYQETQYF.

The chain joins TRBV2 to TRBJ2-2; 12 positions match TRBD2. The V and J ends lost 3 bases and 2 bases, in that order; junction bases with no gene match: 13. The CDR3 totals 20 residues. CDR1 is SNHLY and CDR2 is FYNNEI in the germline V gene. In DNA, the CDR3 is TGTGCCAGCAGTGAGTCATTCCTGACTAGCGGGAGTCTAAACACCGGGGAGCTGTTTTTT. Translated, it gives CASSESFLTSGSLNTGELFF.

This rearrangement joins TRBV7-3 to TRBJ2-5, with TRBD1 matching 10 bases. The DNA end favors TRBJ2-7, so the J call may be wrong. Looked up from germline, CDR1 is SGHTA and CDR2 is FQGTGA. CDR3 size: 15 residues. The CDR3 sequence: CASSLEGQGRYEQYF. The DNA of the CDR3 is TGTGCCAGCAGCTTAGAGGGACAGGGGCGTTACGAGCAGTACTTC.

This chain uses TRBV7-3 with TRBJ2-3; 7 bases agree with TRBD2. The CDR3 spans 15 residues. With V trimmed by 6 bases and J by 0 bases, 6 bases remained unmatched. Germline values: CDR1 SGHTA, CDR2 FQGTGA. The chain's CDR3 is CASSLSGKSTDTQYF. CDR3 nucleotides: TGTGCCAGCAGTCTAAGCGGGAAGAGCACAGATACGCAGTATTTT. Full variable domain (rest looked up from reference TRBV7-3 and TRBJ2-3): GAGVSQTPSNKVTEKGKYVELRCDPISGHTALYWYRQSLGQGPEFLIYFQGTGAADDSGLPNDRFFAVRPEGSVSTLKIQRTERGDSAVYLCASSLSGKSTDTQYFGPGTRLTVL.

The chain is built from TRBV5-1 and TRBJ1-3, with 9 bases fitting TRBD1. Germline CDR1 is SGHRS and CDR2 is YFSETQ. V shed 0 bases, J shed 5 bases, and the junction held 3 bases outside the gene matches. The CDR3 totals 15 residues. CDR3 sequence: CASSLDRGRRNTIYF. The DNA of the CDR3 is TGCGCCAGCAGCTTGGACAGGGGGCGTAGAAACACCATATATTTT.

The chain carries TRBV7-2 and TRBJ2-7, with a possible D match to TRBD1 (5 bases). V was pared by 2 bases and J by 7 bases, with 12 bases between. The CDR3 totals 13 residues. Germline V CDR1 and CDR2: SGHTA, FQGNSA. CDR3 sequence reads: CASSLRQSGEQYF. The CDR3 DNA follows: TGTGCCAGCAGCTTAAGACAGTCCGGGGAGCAGTACTTC.

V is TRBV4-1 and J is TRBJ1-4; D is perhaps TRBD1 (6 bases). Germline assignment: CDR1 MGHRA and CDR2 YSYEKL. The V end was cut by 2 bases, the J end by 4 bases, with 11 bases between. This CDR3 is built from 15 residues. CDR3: CASSQQGPLNEKLFF. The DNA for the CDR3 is TGCGCCAGCAGCCAACAGGGGCCTCTTAATGAAAAACTGTTTTTT.

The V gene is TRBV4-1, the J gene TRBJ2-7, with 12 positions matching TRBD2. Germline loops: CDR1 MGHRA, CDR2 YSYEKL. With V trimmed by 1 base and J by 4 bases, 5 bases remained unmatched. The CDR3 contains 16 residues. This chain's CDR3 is CASSQGRLAGVYEQYF. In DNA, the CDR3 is TGCGCCAGCAGCCAAGGCCGACTAGCGGGAGTTTACGAGCAGTACTTC.

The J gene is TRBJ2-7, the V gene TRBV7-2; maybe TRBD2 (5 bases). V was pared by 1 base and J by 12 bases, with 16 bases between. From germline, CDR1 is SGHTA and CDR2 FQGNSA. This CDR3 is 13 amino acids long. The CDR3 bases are TGTGCCAGCAGCTTAGGGGCTTGGGAGACGTTGTACTTC. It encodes CASSLGAWETLYF.

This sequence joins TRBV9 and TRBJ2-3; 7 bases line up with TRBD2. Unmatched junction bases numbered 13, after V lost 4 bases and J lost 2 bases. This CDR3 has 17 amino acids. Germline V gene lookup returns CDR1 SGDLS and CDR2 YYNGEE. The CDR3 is CASSPRFVGGYTDTQYF. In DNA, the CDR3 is TGTGCCAGCAGCCCCCGGTTTGTCGGGGGGTACACAGATACGCAGTATTTT.

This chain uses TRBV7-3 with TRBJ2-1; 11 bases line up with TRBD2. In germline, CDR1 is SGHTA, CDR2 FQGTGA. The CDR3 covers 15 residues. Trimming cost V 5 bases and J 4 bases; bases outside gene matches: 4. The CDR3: CASSAGTSGYNEQFF. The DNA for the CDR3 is TGTGCCAGCAGCGCCGGGACTAGCGGTTACAATGAGCAGTTCTTC.